The source of this TCR beta chain is a study of T-cell memory formation after mild COVID-19. The study's findings and limits: The main location of contracting CD4+ clones was CM and EM, and that of contracting CD8+ clones was EMRA. Clones contracting across day 15 to 85 had a balanced CD4/CD8 profile; later expanding clones leaned CD4+. In pre-infection memory, a portion of responding clones appeared, which suggested that cross-reactive memory joined.

TCRdb re-derived calls from the 5' RACE reads in MiXCR, one entry per CDR3 protein. The sample includes approximately 300,000 distinct CDR3 sequences, just under 20% of them seen just once. Germline V gene sequence: CDR1 MNHEY, CDR2 SVGAGI. This CDR3 is 17 amino acids long. Trimming cost V 7 bases and J 0 bases; bases outside gene matches: 10. In regard to this clonotype: The antigen remains undetermined.

The receptor was derived from a man between 18 and 29 years old who had mild COVID-19 (a few samples of this study predate the infection). Cell type and time point are not known. Material: PBMCs or a T cell subset sorted from them (not recorded which). V and J are TRBV6-5 and TRBJ2-1; TRBD2 agrees at 9 bases. The CDR3 sequence is CASTPNSGGLSYNEQFF. The DNA of the CDR3 is TGTGCCAGCACCCCGAATAGCGGGGGCCTCTCCTACAATGAGCAGTTCTTC.